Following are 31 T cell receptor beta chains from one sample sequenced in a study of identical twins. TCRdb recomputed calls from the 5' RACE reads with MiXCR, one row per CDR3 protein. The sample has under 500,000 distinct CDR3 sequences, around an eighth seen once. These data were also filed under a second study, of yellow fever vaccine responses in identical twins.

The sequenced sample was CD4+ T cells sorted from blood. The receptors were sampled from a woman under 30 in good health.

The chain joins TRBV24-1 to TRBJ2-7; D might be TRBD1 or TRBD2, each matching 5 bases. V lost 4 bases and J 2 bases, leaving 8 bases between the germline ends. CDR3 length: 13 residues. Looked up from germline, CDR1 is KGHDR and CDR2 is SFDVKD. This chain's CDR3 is CATSDGATYEQYF. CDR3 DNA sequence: TGTGCCACCAGTGACGGGGCGACCTACGAGCAGTACTTC.

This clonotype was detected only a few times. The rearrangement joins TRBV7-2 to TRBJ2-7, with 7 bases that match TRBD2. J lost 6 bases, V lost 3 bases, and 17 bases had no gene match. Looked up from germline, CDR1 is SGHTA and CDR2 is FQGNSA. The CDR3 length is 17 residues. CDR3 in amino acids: CASSFRLVSGRGLEQYF. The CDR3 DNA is TGTGCCAGCAGCTTCCGTCTAGTTAGCGGGCGAGGCCTCGAGCAGTACTTC.

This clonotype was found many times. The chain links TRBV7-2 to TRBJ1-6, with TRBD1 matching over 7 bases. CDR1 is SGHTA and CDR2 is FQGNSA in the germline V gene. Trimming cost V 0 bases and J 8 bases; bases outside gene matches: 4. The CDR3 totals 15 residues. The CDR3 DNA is TGTGCCAGCAGCTTAGCGGGGACAGAGTATTCACCCCTCCACTTT. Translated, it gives CASSLAGTEYSPLHF.

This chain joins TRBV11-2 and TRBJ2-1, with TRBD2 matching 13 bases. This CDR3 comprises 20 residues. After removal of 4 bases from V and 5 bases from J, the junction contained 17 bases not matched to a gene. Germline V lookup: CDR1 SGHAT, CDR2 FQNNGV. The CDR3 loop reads CASSSVVTSGRADSNNEQFF. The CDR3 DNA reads TGTGCCAGCAGCTCCGTCGTAACTAGCGGGAGGGCGGATTCAAACAATGAGCAGTTCTTC.

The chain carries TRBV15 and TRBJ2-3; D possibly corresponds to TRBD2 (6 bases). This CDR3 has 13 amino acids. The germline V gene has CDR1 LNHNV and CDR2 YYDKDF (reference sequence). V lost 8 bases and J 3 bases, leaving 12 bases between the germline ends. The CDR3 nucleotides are TGTGCCACCTCGTCCGGGGGTACAGATACGCAGTATTTT. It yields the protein CATSSGGTDTQYF. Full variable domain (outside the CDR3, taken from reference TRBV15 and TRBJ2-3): DAMVIQNPRYQVTQFGKPVTLSCSQTLNHNVMYWYQQKSSQAPKLLFHYYDKDFNNEADTPDNFQSRRPNTSFCFLDIRSPGLGDTAMYLCATSSGGTDTQYFGPGTRLTVL.

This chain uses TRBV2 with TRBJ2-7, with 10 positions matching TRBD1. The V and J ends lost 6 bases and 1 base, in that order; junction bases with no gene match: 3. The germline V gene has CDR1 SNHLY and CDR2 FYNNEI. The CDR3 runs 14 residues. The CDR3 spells CASRDRGNSYEQYF. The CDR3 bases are TGTGCCAGCAGGGACAGGGGGAATTCCTACGAGCAGTACTTC.

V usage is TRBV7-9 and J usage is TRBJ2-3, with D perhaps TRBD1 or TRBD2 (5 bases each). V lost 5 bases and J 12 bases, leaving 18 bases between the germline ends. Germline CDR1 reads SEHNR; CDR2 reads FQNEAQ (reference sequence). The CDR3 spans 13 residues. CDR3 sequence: CASSLGVQGPQYF. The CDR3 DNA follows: TGTGCCAGCAGCCTGGGGGTACAAGGACCCCAGTATTTT.

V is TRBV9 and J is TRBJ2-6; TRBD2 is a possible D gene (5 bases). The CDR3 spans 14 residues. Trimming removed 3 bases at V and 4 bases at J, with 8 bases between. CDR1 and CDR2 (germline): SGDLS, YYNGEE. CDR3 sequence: CASSGTPGANVLTF. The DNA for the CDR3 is TGTGCCAGCAGCGGGACTCCCGGGGCCAACGTCCTGACTTTC.

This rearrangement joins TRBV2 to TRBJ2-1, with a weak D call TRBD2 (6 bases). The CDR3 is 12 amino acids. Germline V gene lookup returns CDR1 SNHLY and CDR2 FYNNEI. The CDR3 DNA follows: TGTGCTATGGGGGGTGCCTACAATGAGCAGTTCTTC. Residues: CAMGGAYNEQFF. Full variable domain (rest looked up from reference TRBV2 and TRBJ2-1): EPEVTQTPSHQVTQMGQEVILRCVPISNHLYFYWYRQILGQKVEFLVSFYNNEISEKSEIFDDQFSVERPDGSNFTLKIRSTKLEDSAMYFCAMGGAYNEQFFGPGTRLTVL.

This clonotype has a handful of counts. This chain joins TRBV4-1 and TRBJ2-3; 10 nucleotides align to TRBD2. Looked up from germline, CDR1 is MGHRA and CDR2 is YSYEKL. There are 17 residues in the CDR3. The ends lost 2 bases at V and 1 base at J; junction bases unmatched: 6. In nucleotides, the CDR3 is TGCGCCAGCAGCCAATCGACTAGCGGGCAACGCACAGATACGCAGTATTTT. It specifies CASSQSTSGQRTDTQYF.

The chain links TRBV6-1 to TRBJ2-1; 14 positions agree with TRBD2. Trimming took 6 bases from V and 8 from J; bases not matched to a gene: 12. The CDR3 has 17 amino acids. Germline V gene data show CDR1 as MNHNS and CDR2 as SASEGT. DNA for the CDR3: TGTGCCAGCAGCCGGAGAATGGGACTAGCGGGAGCGTATGAGCAGTTCTTC. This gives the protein CASSRRMGLAGAYEQFF.

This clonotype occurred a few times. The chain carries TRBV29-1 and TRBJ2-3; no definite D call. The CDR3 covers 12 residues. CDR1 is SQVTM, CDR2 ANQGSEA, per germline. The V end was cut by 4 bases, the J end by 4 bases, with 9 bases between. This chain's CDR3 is CSVVVASDTQYF. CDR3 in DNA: TGCAGCGTTGTTGTGGCGTCAGATACGCAGTATTTT.

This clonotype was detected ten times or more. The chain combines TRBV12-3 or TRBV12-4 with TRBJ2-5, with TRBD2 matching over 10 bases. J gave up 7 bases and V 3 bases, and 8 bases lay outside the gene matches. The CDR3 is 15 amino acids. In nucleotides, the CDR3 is TGTGCCAGCAGTTTTCCGAGCGGGGGGGTCGTGACCCAGTACTTC. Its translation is CASSFPSGGVVTQYF.

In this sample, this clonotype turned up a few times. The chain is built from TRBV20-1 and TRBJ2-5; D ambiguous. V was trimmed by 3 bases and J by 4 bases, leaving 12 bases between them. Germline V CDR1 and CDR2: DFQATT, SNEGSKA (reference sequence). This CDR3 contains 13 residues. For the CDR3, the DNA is TGCAGTGCTAGTGTCACCAAGCGAGAGACCCAGTACTTC. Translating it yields CSASVTKRETQYF.

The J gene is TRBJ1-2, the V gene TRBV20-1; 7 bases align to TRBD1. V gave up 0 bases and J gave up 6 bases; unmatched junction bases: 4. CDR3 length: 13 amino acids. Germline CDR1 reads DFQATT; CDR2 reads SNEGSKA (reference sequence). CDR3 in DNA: TGCAGTGCTAGAGACAGGACAGGCGATGGCTACACCTTC. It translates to CSARDRTGDGYTF.

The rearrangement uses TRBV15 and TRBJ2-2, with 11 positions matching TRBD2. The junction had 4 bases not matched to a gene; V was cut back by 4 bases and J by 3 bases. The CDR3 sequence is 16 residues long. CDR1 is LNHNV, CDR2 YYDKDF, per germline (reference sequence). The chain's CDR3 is CATSNRLAGYTGELFF. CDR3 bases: TGTGCCACCAGCAATCGACTAGCGGGGTACACCGGGGAGCTGTTTTTT.

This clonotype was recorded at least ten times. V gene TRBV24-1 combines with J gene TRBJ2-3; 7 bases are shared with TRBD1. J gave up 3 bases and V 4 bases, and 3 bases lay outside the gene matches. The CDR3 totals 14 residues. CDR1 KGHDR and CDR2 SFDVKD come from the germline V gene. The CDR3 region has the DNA TGTGCCACCAGTGACCGACAGGGTACAGATACGCAGTATTTT. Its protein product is CATSDRQGTDTQYF.

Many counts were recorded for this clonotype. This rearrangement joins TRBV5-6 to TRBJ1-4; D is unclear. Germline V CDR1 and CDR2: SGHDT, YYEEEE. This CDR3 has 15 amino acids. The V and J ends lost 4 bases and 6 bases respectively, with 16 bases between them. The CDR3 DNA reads TGTGCCAGCAGCACTCTCAACCTCGGAGATGAAAAACTGTTTTTT. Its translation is CASSTLNLGDEKLFF.

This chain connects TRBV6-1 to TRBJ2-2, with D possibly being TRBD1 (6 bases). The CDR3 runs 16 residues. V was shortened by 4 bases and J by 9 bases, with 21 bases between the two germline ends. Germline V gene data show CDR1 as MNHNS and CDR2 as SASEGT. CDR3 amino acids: CASSALVEGVMRELFF. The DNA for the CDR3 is TGTGCCAGCAGTGCCCTAGTTGAGGGGGTGATGAGGGAGCTGTTTTTT.

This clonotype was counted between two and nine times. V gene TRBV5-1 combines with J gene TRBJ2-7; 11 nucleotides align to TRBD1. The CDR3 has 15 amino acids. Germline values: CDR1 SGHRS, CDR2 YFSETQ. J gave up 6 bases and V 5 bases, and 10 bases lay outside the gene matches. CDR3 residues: CASSLQGQGVGEQYF. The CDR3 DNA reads TGCGCCAGCAGTCTTCAGGGACAGGGGGTCGGCGAGCAGTACTTC.

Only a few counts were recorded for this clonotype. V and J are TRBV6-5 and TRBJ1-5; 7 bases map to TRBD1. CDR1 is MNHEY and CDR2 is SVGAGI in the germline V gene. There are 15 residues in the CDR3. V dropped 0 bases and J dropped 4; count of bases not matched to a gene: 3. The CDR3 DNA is TGTGCCAGCAGTTACTCGTTACAGGGGAATCAGCCCCAGCATTTT. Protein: CASSYSLQGNQPQHF.

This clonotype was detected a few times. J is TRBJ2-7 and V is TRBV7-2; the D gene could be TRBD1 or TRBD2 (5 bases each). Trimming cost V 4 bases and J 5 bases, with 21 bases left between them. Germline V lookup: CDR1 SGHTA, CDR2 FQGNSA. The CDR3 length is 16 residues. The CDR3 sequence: CASSSTPGPALHEQYF. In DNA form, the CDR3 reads TGTGCCAGCAGCTCAACCCCGGGACCAGCCCTTCACGAGCAGTACTTC.

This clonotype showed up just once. Here the CDR3 DNA reads TGCAGTGCTCGTACAGGGGTCCTGAATGGCTACACCTTC. Protein product: CSARTGVLNGYTF. The rearrangement links TRBV20-1 to TRBJ1-2, with 7 bases that match TRBD1. V shed 5 bases and J 6 bases; nucleotides not matched to a gene: 9. The germline V gene has CDR1 DFQATT and CDR2 SNEGSKA (reference sequence). CDR3 length: 13 residues.

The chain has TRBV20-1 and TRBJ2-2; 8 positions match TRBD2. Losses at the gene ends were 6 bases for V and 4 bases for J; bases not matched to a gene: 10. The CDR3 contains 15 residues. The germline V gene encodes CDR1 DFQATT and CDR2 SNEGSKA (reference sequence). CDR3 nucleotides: TGCAGTGCCCTCGGCGGGGGGCCGCCCACCGGGGAGCTGTTTTTT. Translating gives CSALGGGPPTGELFF.

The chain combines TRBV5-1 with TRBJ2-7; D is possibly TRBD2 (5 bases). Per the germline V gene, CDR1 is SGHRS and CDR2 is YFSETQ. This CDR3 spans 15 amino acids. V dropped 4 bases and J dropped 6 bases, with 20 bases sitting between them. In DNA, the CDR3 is TGCGCCAGCAGCCCGGTGGAACTTCTGGCGGGCGAGCAGTACTTC. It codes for CASSPVELLAGEQYF.

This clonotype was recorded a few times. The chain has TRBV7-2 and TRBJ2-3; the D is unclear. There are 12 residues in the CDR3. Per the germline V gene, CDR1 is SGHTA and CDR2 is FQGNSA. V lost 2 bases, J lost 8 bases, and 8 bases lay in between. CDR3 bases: TGTGCCAGCAGCTTAAGCAGGACTACGCAGTATTTT. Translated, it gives CASSLSRTTQYF.

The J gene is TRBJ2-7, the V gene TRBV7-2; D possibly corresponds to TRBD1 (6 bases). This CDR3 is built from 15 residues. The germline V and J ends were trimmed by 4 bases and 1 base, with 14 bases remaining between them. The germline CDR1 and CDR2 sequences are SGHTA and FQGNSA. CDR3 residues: CASSSGTKGSYEQYF. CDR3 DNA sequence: TGTGCCAGCAGCTCCGGGACAAAGGGGTCCTACGAGCAGTACTTC.

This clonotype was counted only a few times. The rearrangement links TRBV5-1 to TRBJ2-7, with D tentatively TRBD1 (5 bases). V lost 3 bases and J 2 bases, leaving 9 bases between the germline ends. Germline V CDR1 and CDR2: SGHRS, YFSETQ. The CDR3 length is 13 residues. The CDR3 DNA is TGCGCCAGCAGCTATGACAGAACCTACGAGCAGTACTTC. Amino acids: CASSYDRTYEQYF.

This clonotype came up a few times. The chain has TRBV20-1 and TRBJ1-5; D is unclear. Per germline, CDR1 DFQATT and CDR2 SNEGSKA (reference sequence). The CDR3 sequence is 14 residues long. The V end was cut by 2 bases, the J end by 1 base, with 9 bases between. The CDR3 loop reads CSARQTGSNQPQHF. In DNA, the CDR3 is TGCAGTGCTAGACAGACCGGAAGCAATCAGCCCCAGCATTTT.

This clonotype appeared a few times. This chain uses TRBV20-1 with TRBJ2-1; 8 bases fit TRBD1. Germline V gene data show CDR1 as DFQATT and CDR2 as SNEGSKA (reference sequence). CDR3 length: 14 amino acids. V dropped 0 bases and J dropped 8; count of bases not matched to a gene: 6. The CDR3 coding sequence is TGCAGTGCTAGAGATCGCAGGGGGCTGTATGAGCAGTTCTTC. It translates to CSARDRRGLYEQFF.

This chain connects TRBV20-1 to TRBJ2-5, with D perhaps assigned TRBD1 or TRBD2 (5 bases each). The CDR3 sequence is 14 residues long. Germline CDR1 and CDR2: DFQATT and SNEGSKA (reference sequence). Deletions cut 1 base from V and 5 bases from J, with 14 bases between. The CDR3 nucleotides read TGCAGTGCTAGAGCGGGGCTGGGTGGGGAGACCCAGTACTTC. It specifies CSARAGLGGETQYF.